These 26 T cell receptor beta chains were sequenced from one sample in a study of blood T cell repertoires in COVID-19. Clones were sequenced by immunoSEQ multiplex PCR, and TCRdb holds only the in-frame ones, with some missing. The sample yields 60,000 to 65,000 clones, around 70% seen once. Sequenced sample: peripheral blood. Every receptor here comes from an older woman with COVID-19, enrolled during active disease.

This chain connects TRBV6-5 to TRBJ2-2; 7 positions agree with TRBD2. V gave up 8 bases and J gave up 4 bases; unmatched junction bases: 7. From germline, CDR1 is MNHEY and CDR2 SVGAGI. The CDR3 has 14 amino acids. The CDR3 loop is CASAPGRGTGELFF. The CDR3 DNA follows: TGTGCCAGCGCCCCTGGGAGGGGCACCGGGGAGCTGTTTTTT.

This chain uses TRBV5-5 with TRBJ2-1; 12 nucleotides match TRBD2. This CDR3 spans 17 amino acids. The ends lost 0 bases at V and 0 bases at J; junction bases unmatched: 1. The germline V gene encodes CDR1 SGHKS and CDR2 YYEKEE (reference sequence). CDR3 coding DNA: TGTGCCAGCAGCTTGGTACTAGCGGGAGGCTCCTACAATGAGCAGTTCTTC. Residues: CASSLVLAGGSYNEQFF. The whole variable domain, remainder taken from reference TRBV5-5 and TRBJ2-1, is DAGVTQSPTHLIKTRGQQVTLRCSPISGHKSVSWYQQVLGQGPQFIFQYYEKEERGRGNFPDRFSARQFPNYSSELNVNALLLGDSALYLCASSLVLAGGSYNEQFFGPGTRLTVL.

The V and J genes are TRBV7-2 and TRBJ2-2; maybe TRBD2 (6 bases). Germline CDR1 reads SGHTA; CDR2 reads FQGNSA. The CDR3 covers 15 residues. The V and J ends lost 2 bases and 5 bases respectively, with 12 bases between them. CDR3 bases: TGTGCCAGCAGCTTACTCCTGGCGGGAACCGGGGAGCTGTTTTTT. Translating it yields CASSLLLAGTGELFF.

This chain links TRBV6-5 with TRBJ1-2; a possible D gene is TRBD1 (5 bases). V lost 5 bases, J lost 3 bases, and 16 bases lay in between. The CDR3 runs 15 residues. Germline V lookup: CDR1 MNHEY, CDR2 SVGAGI. CDR3 sequence: CASSPAQGGDYGYTF. CDR3 in DNA: TGTGCCAGCAGTCCCGCCCAGGGAGGCGACTATGGCTACACCTTC.

V usage is TRBV12-3 or TRBV12-4 and J usage is TRBJ1-1; 9 bases line up with TRBD1. The CDR3 is 13 amino acids. Trimming removed 7 bases from V and 5 bases from J; junction bases left unmatched: 5. The CDR3 DNA sequence: TGTGCCAGCAAGAACAGGGGGCGGACTGAAGCTTTCTTT. Translation: CASKNRGRTEAFF.

This chain connects TRBV2 to TRBJ2-7, with a possible D match to TRBD2 (6 bases). Trimming left V 5 bases short and J 4 bases short, with 12 bases between. CDR3 size: 13 residues. Germline lookup yields CDR1 SNHLY and CDR2 FYNNEI. The CDR3 nucleotides read TGTGCCAGCAGTCCGGGACTCCGGTACGAGCAGTACGTC. Translation gives CASSPGLRYEQYV.

Notes on this clone: The sample carries other DNA sequences with the same CDR3. The rearrangement joins TRBV29-1 to TRBJ1-1; D remains ambiguous. V gave up 5 bases and J gave up 5 bases, with 3 bases separating them. CDR3 size: 9 residues. The germline gives CDR1 SQVTM, CDR2 ANQGSEA. CDR3: CSVSTEAFF. Here the CDR3 DNA reads TGCAGCGTTTCGACTGAAGCTTTCTTT.

The sample holds a few counts of this clone. V usage is TRBV7-8 and J usage is TRBJ2-1, with 11 bases identical to TRBD2. V gave up 5 bases and J gave up 4 bases; unmatched junction bases: 4. The CDR3 runs 15 residues. Germline CDR1 SGHVS, CDR2 FQNEAQ. CDR3 residues: CASSVTSGAYNEQFF. CDR3 sequence (DNA): TGTGCCAGCAGCGTGACTAGCGGGGCTTACAATGAGCAGTTCTTC.

The genes are TRBV19 and TRBJ1-2; TRBD1 agrees at 9 bases. The CDR3 loop spans 13 amino acids. Per germline, CDR1 LNHDA and CDR2 SQIVND (reference sequence). The junction had 7 bases not matched to a gene; V was cut back by 6 bases and J by 8 bases. CDR3 DNA sequence: TGTGCCAGTAGGACCGGGACAGGGAGAGGCTACACCTTC. Amino acids: CASRTGTGRGYTF.

This rearrangement joins TRBV24-1 to TRBJ2-3; D not resolved. CDR1 is KGHDR and CDR2 is SFDVKD in the germline V gene. The CDR3 is made up of 15 amino acids. V was clipped by 1 base and J by 5 bases, with 12 bases between them. CDR3 DNA sequence: TGTGCCACCAGTGATTTATCCTGGGCAGGAGATACGCAGTATTTT. Protein sequence: CATSDLSWAGDTQYF.

The chain uses TRBV27 and TRBJ1-1; D not resolved. The CDR3 sequence is 14 residues long. V dropped 6 bases and J dropped 7 bases, with 18 bases sitting between them. CDR1 and CDR2 from the germline V gene are MNHEY and SMNVEV (reference sequence). The CDR3, as DNA: TGTGCCAGCAGGCCTTATGGTCGGCGGTTTGAAGCTTTCTTT. As protein: CASRPYGRRFEAFF.

The J gene is TRBJ2-2, the V gene TRBV7-9; 7 bases map to TRBD2. Unmatched junction bases numbered 8, after V lost 6 bases and J lost 4 bases. Germline values: CDR1 SEHNR, CDR2 FQNEAQ (reference sequence). The CDR3 has 15 residues. The CDR3 coding sequence is TGTGCCAGCAGACAAAGCGGGGCGCTCACCGGGGAGCTGTTTTTT. It specifies CASRQSGALTGELFF. Full variable domain (outside the CDR3, taken from reference TRBV7-9 and TRBJ2-2): DTGVSQNPRHKITKRGQNVTFRCDPISEHNRLYWYRQTLGQGPEFLTYFQNEAQLEKSRLLSDRFSAERPKGSFSTLEIQRTEQGDSAMYLCASRQSGALTGELFFGEGSRLTVL.

The V gene is TRBV27, the J gene TRBJ2-5; 9 bases line up with TRBD1. The V and J ends lost 9 bases and 1 base, in that order; junction bases with no gene match: 12. CDR1 MNHEY and CDR2 SMNVEV come from the germline V gene (reference sequence). This CDR3 region has 16 residues. CDR3 DNA sequence: TGTGCCAGTCATCCCGGACAGGGGAATACCCAAGAGACCCAGTACTTC. Protein product: CASHPGQGNTQETQYF.

This chain links TRBV11-1 with TRBJ2-7; 7 nucleotides line up with TRBD1. Germline CDR1 reads SGHAT; CDR2 reads FQDESV (reference sequence). The CDR3 runs to 13 residues. The ends lost 5 bases at V and 12 bases at J; junction bases unmatched: 13. The CDR3 here is CASSQARTGTAYF. CDR3 nucleotide sequence: TGTGCCAGCAGCCAGGCCCGAACCGGGACAGCGTACTTC.

There are a few counts of this clone. V is TRBV5-1 and J is TRBJ2-6, with TRBD1 matching over 10 bases. The trim removed 2 bases at V and 0 bases at J, leaving 5 bases unmatched. CDR3 length: 18 residues. The germline V gene encodes CDR1 SGHRS and CDR2 YFSETQ. The CDR3 DNA sequence: TGCGCCAGCAGCTTCAAGGACAGGGGGTCCTCTGGGGCCAACGTCCTGACTTTC. Its protein product is CASSFKDRGSSGANVLTF.

This clone was detected a few times. The CDR3: CAIARVAGQPQHF. CDR3 nucleotide sequence: TGTGCCATCGCCAGGGTAGCGGGACAGCCCCAGCATTTT. J is TRBJ1-5 and V is TRBV10-3; perhaps TRBD1 as D (5 bases). This CDR3 is built from 13 residues. V lost 8 bases and J lost 7, with 15 bases in between. Germline V gene data show CDR1 as ENHRY and CDR2 as SYGVKD.

The chain couples TRBV4-2 to TRBJ1-4; D possibly corresponds to TRBD1 (5 bases). The CDR3 consists of 14 residues. Trimming took 1 base from V and 6 from J, leaving 9 bases between them. The germline gives CDR1 LGHNA, CDR2 YNFKEQ. The CDR3 sequence is CASSQGGGDEKLFF. The CDR3 DNA follows: TGTGCCAGCAGCCAAGGGGGAGGGGATGAAAAACTGTTTTTT.

DNA for the CDR3: TGTGCCAGCAGGGAGGATGTCGGCACTGAAGCTTTCTTT. It codes for CASREDVGTEAFF. The rearrangement links TRBV2 to TRBJ1-1; no definite D call. CDR1 and CDR2 from the germline V gene are SNHLY and FYNNEI. The germline V and J ends were trimmed by 6 bases and 4 bases, with 12 bases remaining between them. The CDR3 has 13 residues.

This clone appeared a few times. The genes are TRBV27 and TRBJ2-2; tentatively, D is TRBD2 (5 bases). The CDR3 sequence is 17 residues long. Trimming left V 6 bases short and J 4 bases short, with 21 bases between. The V gene's germline CDR1 is MNHEY and CDR2 SMNVEV (reference sequence). This chain's CDR3 is CASRRRTGISTTGELFF. The CDR3 nucleotides read TGTGCCAGCAGAAGACGTACGGGAATATCGACCACCGGGGAGCTGTTTTTT.

The chain carries TRBV5-5 and TRBJ2-5, with 7 bases that match TRBD2. Germline-derived CDR1 and CDR2 are SGHKS and YYEKEE (reference sequence). The ends lost 5 bases at V and 1 base at J; junction bases unmatched: 2. There are 13 residues in the CDR3. This CDR3 is CASSGTTQETQYF. CDR3 coding DNA: TGTGCCAGCAGTGGGACTACCCAAGAGACCCAGTACTTC.

This clone was detected once. The chain is built from TRBV19 and TRBJ2-3; 14 bases map to TRBD2. Germline CDR1 and CDR2: LNHDA and SQIVND (reference sequence). Germline trimming cut 5 bases from V and 2 bases from J; bases unmatched to any gene: 3. The CDR3 totals 16 residues. CDR3 coding DNA: TGTGCCAGTAGTCGGACTAGCGGGGGGTCCACAGATACGCAGTATTTT. Protein sequence: CASSRTSGGSTDTQYF.

This clone was picked up one time. The V and J genes are TRBV9 and TRBJ2-1; D perhaps matches TRBD1 (6 bases). With 0 bases removed from V and 4 bases from J, the gap between germline ends came to 20 bases. Per the germline V gene, CDR1 is SGDLS and CDR2 is YYNGEE. The CDR3 extends over 18 amino acids. The CDR3 DNA reads TGTGCCAGCAGCGTAGGCCCAGGGGCTCCCACAAGTTACAATGAGCAGTTCTTC. Amino acids: CASSVGPGAPTSYNEQFF. The variable domain in full, completed from reference TRBV9 and TRBJ2-1, reads DSGVTQTPKHLITATGQRVTLRCSPRSGDLSVYWYQQSLDQGLQFLIQYYNGEERAKGNILERFSAQQFPDLHSELNLSSLELGDSALYFCASSVGPGAPTSYNEQFFGPGTRLTVL.

The chain couples TRBV18 to TRBJ1-1; TRBD1 might be the D (5 bases). The V end lost 3 bases, the J end lost 1 base, and 6 bases lay between the germline ends. Germline V gene lookup returns CDR1 KGHSH and CDR2 LQKENI. The CDR3 sequence is 13 residues long. The CDR3 region is CASSPGGNTEAFF. CDR3 in DNA: TGTGCCAGCTCACCGGGGGGGAACACTGAAGCTTTCTTT. Drawing the rest from reference TRBV18 and TRBJ1-1, the complete variable domain is NAGVMQNPRHLVRRRGQEARLRCSPMKGHSHVYWYRQLPEEGLKFMVYLQKENIIDESGMPKERFSAEFPKEGPSILRIQQVVRGDSAAYFCASSPGGNTEAFFGQGTRLTVV.

The V call is TRBV9, the J call TRBJ1-2, with 8 positions matching TRBD1. This CDR3 contains 14 residues. Germline CDR1 SGDLS, CDR2 YYNGEE. Trimming took 0 bases from V and 7 from J; bases not matched to a gene: 5. The CDR3 sequence: CASSVAGGVSGYTF. The CDR3 bases are TGTGCCAGCAGCGTAGCAGGGGGCGTGAGTGGCTACACCTTC. Supplemented by reference TRBV9 and TRBJ1-2, the full variable domain reads DSGVTQTPKHLITATGQRVTLRCSPRSGDLSVYWYQQSLDQGLQFLIQYYNGEERAKGNILERFSAQQFPDLHSELNLSSLELGDSALYFCASSVAGGVSGYTFGSGTRLTVV.

The rearrangement links TRBV10-3 to TRBJ1-3; D gene ambiguous. The germline CDR1 and CDR2 sequences are ENHRY and SYGVKD. This CDR3 is 14 amino acids long. V lost 0 bases and J 2 bases, leaving 5 bases between the germline ends. CDR3 bases: TGTGCCATCAGTGAGTCGGGCACTGGAAACACCATATATTTT. This translates into CAISESGTGNTIYF.

This clone appeared many times. The chain employs TRBV12-5 and TRBJ1-5; D is undetermined. Germline CDR1 is LGHNT and CDR2 is FRNRAP. This CDR3 region has 14 residues. V was trimmed by 4 bases and J by 4 bases, leaving 11 bases between them. This CDR3 reads CASGSTAPNQPQHF. CDR3 nucleotide sequence: TGTGCTAGTGGTTCCACAGCACCGAATCAGCCCCAGCATTTT.